The rows below give T cell receptor beta chains drawn from one sample of a study of CD8+ T cells in alopecia areata. Clones were sequenced by immunoSEQ multiplex PCR, and TCRdb holds only the in-frame ones, with some missing. The sample lists 150,000 or so clones; roughly 44% were seen once. Material for sequencing was CD4+ T cells sorted from blood. These receptor sequences come from a human donor with alopecia areata. Both conserved end residues are part of each CDR3. The D gene is left open where the match is weak. The listing skips clone size in some rows; elsewhere it reads once, few, many or a size class.

j_gene	abundance	v_gene	d_gene	CDR3aa	CDR3nt
TRBJ2-2	few	TRBV18	NA	CASSSGVGGSGELFF	TGTGCCAGCTCGTCGGGAGTCGGCGGATCCGGGGAGCTGTTTTTT
TRBJ1-1	few	TRBV4-2	NA	CASSQDGGQGTEAFF	TGTGCCAGCAGCCAAGATGGCGGCCAGGGAACTGAAGCTTTCTTT
TRBJ1-1	NA	TRBV4-1	TRBD1	CASSQSGQAQTEAFF	TGCGCCAGCAGCCAATCGGGACAGGCACAGACTGAAGCTTTCTTT
TRBJ2-1	NA	TRBV10-3	TRBD2	CAIRGTGGSYNEQFF	TGTGCCATCAGGGGGACTGGCGGGAGTTACAATGAGCAGTTCTTC
TRBJ2-2	NA	TRBV27	NA	CASSTNRNTGELFF	TGTGCCAGCAGTACCAACAGGAACACCGGGGAGCTGTTTTTT
TRBJ2-1	NA	TRBV20-1	NA	CSAWTGNEQFF	TGCAGTGCTTGGACTGGGAATGAGCAGTTCTTC
TRBJ1-5	few	TRBV19	NA	CASSLMAMPQHF	TGTGCCAGTAGTTTAATGGCTATGCCCCAGCATTTT
TRBJ1-5	few	TRBV30	NA	CAWSSQANQPQHF	TGTGCCTGGAGTTCACAGGCGAATCAGCCCCAGCATTTT
TRBJ1-2	NA	TRBV29-1	TRBD1	CSVGTGALPGYTF	TGCAGCGTAGGGACAGGGGCTCTTCCCGGCTACACCTTC
TRBJ2-1	few	TRBV29-1	NA	CSVDRTYNEQFF	TGCAGCGTTGATCGGACCTACAATGAGCAGTTCTTC
TRBJ2-7	NA	TRBV25-1	NA	CAISTGFEQYF	TGTGCCATCTCCACAGGGTTCGAGCAGTACTTC
TRBJ2-2	NA	TRBV5-1	NA	CASSSQRTGELFF	TGCGCCAGCAGCTCCCAGAGGACCGGGGAGCTGTTTTTT
TRBJ2-7	few	TRBV10-3	TRBD2	CATGQLAGAYEQYF	TGTGCCACGGGACAACTAGCGGGAGCCTACGAGCAGTACTTC
TRBJ2-1	NA	TRBV29-1	TRBD2	CSVARGGGRLDNEQFF	TGCAGCGTTGCTAGGGGTGGCGGGAGGTTGGACAATGAGCAGTTCTTC
TRBJ2-1	NA	TRBV29-1	TRBD2	CSVEKRLAGGPYEQFF	TGCAGCGTTGAAAAACGACTAGCGGGAGGGCCTTATGAGCAGTTCTTC
TRBJ2-1	NA	TRBV29-1	NA	CSVGEDSIGEQFF	TGCAGCGTGGGGGAGGACTCCATCGGGGAGCAGTTCTTC
TRBJ1-1	few	TRBV18	NA	CASSPLAGERGTEAFF	TGTGCCAGCTCACCATTGGCAGGGGAAAGGGGCACTGAAGCTTTCTTT
TRBJ2-3	NA	TRBV29-1	NA	CSVVGTEPSTDTQYF	TGCAGCGTTGTTGGGACGGAACCTAGCACAGATACGCAGTATTTT
TRBJ2-7	NA	TRBV5-1	TRBD2	CASSSLTGRDEQYF	TGCGCCAGCAGCTCTTTAACGGGGAGGGACGAGCAGTACTTC
TRBJ2-7	few	TRBV5-4	NA	CASSEGQFGYEQYF	TGTGCCAGCAGCGAAGGACAGTTTGGCTACGAGCAGTACTTC
TRBJ2-4	few	TRBV4-2	NA	CASSQDGGGPRGNIQYF	TGTGCCAGCAGCCAAGATGGCGGCGGACCCAGGGGAAACATTCAGTACTTC
TRBJ2-7	NA	TRBV15	NA	CATSRDLGAAYEQYF	TGTGCCACCAGCAGAGATTTGGGGGCAGCGTACGAGCAGTACTTC
TRBJ2-3	NA	TRBV7-8	TRBD2	CASSSGLAVDTQYF	TGTGCCAGCAGCTCAGGACTAGCGGTAGATACGCAGTATTTT
TRBJ2-7	NA	TRBV30	NA	CAWSANKYYEQYF	TGTGCCTGGAGTGCCAACAAATACTACGAGCAGTACTTC
TRBJ1-1	once	TRBV7-3	NA	CASGDPNTEAFF	TGTGCCAGCGGGGATCCGAACACTGAAGCTTTCTTT
TRBJ2-3	NA	TRBV7-8	TRBD2	CASSHWVGGRDTQYF	TGTGCCAGCAGCCACTGGGTGGGAGGGCGAGATACGCAGTATTTT
TRBJ1-1	NA	TRBV5-1	TRBD1	CASSLRTGSAEAFF	TGCGCCAGCAGCCTAAGGACAGGGTCGGCTGAAGCTTTCTTT
TRBJ1-2	NA	TRBV28	NA	CASTLRGDGYTF	TGTGCCAGCACCCTACGAGGCGATGGCTACACCTTC
TRBJ2-7	NA	TRBV27	NA	CAARGPLEQYF	TGTGCCGCGAGAGGGCCCCTAGAGCAGTACTTC
TRBJ2-7	NA	TRBV25-1	TRBD1	CASSPSAGGGEQYF	TGTGCCAGCAGCCCTTCGGCAGGGGGCGGCGAGCAGTACTTC
TRBJ1-1	NA	TRBV6-5	NA	CASSYTGTNTEAFF	TGTGCCAGCAGTTACACAGGGACGAACACTGAAGCTTTCTTT
TRBJ2-5	few	TRBV29-1	NA	CSVGGTAQETQYF	TGCAGCGTTGGCGGGACTGCCCAAGAGACCCAGTACTTC
TRBJ2-7	NA	TRBV6-5	TRBD2	CASTRLAGSYEQYF	TGTGCCAGCACTCGGCTAGCGGGCTCCTACGAGCAGTACTTC
TRBJ2-7	NA	TRBV5-1	TRBD1	CASSRDSHAYEQYF	TGCGCCAGCAGTCGGGACAGCCACGCCTACGAGCAGTACTTC
TRBJ2-2	NA	TRBV18	NA	CASSPPSGGTGELFF	TGTGCCAGCTCACCACCCAGTGGGGGAACCGGGGAGCTGTTTTTT
TRBJ1-5	NA	TRBV29-1	NA	CSVGYSGNQPQHF	TGCAGCGTTGGGTACTCAGGGAATCAGCCCCAGCATTTT
TRBJ2-7	NA	TRBV15	TRBD1	CATSREGQGLDEQYF	TGTGCCACCAGCAGAGAGGGACAGGGCCTGGACGAGCAGTACTTC
TRBJ2-4	NA	TRBV5-1	NA	CASSHNRAEVQYF	TGCGCCAGCAGCCACAACCGGGCAGAGGTTCAGTACTTC
TRBJ1-5	NA	TRBV28	NA	CASSLSTYQPQHF	TGTGCCAGCAGTTTATCCACTTATCAGCCCCAGCATTTT
TRBJ2-3	NA	TRBV7-2	TRBD2	CASSAGGSLTDTQYF	TGTGCCAGCAGCGCCGGCGGGAGTCTAACAGATACGCAGTATTTT
TRBJ2-1	NA	TRBV7-3	NA	CASSEYLDNEQFF	TGTGCCAGCAGCGAATATCTTGACAATGAGCAGTTCTTC
TRBJ1-1	NA	TRBV28	NA	CASSATVEAFF	TGTGCCAGCAGCGCGACAGTTGAAGCTTTCTTT
TRBJ2-6	NA	TRBV4-1	NA	CASSLKPAGANVLTF	TGCGCCAGCAGCCTCAAACCGGCGGGGGCCAACGTCCTGACTTTC
TRBJ2-1	NA	TRBV6-5	NA	CASSYLVSAYNEQFF	TGTGCCAGCAGTTACTTGGTTTCCGCCTACAATGAGCAGTTCTTC
TRBJ1-3	few	TRBV5-1	NA	CASSPTNLVGGNTIYF	TGCGCCAGCAGCCCGACCAACCTAGTTGGTGGAAACACCATATATTTT
TRBJ1-2	NA	TRBV28	NA	CASSSNYGYTF	TGTGCCAGCAGTTCAAACTATGGCTACACCTTC